The 11 T cell receptor beta chains in this list originate from one sample, sequenced in a study of blood T cell repertoires in COVID-19. Produced via immunoSEQ multiplex PCR; TCRdb's table is partial and in-frame only. The table has 180,000 or so clones, roughly 83% seen once. The sample taken for sequencing was PBMCs or T cells enriched from blood (not recorded which). All receptors derive from a woman in her sixties or seventies who had recovered from COVID-19.

V usage is TRBV28 and J usage is TRBJ1-5; 8 nucleotides match TRBD1. J lost 2 bases, V lost 7 bases, and 7 bases had no gene match. Germline V CDR1 and CDR2: MDHEN, SYDVKM. CDR3 length: 15 residues. CDR3 DNA sequence: TGTGCCAGCATTATACAGGGGGGGCGCAATCAGCCCCAGCATTTT. Translated, it gives CASIIQGGRNQPQHF.

The chain joins TRBV24-1 to TRBJ1-1; no definite D call. The CDR3 totals 14 residues. Germline V gives CDR1 KGHDR, CDR2 SFDVKD. The V end lost 9 bases, the J end lost 0 bases, and 13 bases lay between the germline ends. The CDR3 sequence is CATPEERMNTEAFF. The CDR3 region has the DNA TGTGCCACCCCAGAAGAGAGGATGAACACTGAAGCTTTCTTT.

The chain uses TRBV4-1 and TRBJ2-5; 7 nucleotides align to TRBD2. The length of the CDR3 is 15 residues. Trimming cost V 0 bases and J 7 bases; bases outside gene matches: 8. CDR1 and CDR2 from the germline V gene are MGHRA and YSYEKL. The CDR3 loop is CASSQDEAIAGTQYF. The CDR3 DNA reads as TGCGCCAGCAGCCAAGATGAGGCGATAGCGGGGACCCAGTACTTC.

V is TRBV6-5 and J is TRBJ1-2; possible D gene TRBD1, 6 bases. Germline V gene lookup returns CDR1 MNHEY and CDR2 SVGAGI. The CDR3 runs to 14 residues. The ends were cut back, 2 bases at V and 6 bases at J, with 13 bases in the middle. In nucleotides, the CDR3 is TGTGCCAGCAGTTACCGAGCAACAGGGAATGGCTACACCTTC. It codes for CASSYRATGNGYTF.

V usage is TRBV5-1 and J usage is TRBJ2-5; TRBD1 might be the D (5 bases). Trimming pared 2 bases from V and 2 bases from J, leaving 13 bases between. This CDR3 is 15 amino acids long. Germline-derived CDR1 and CDR2 are SGHRS and YFSETQ. CDR3 in amino acids: CASSLEGQGQETQYF. CDR3 coding DNA: TGCGCCAGCAGCTTAGAAGGACAAGGTCAAGAGACCCAGTACTTC.

The chain couples TRBV5-4 to TRBJ2-3; tentative D call: TRBD2 (6 bases). V lost 7 bases and J lost 2, with 14 bases in between. Germline lookup yields CDR1 SGHNT and CDR2 YYREEE (reference sequence). The CDR3 has 14 residues. As DNA, the CDR3 is TGTGCCAGCTCGGGGGACCGGAACACAGATACGCAGTATTTT. Translated: CASSGDRNTDTQYF.

The chain recombines TRBV3-1 (or the pseudogene TRBV3-2) with TRBJ2-5, with 10 nucleotides matching TRBD2. Germline trimming cut 10 bases from V and 3 bases from J; bases unmatched to any gene: 5. Germline lookup yields CDR1 LGHDT and CDR2 YNNKEL (reference sequence). CDR3 size: 13 residues. CDR3 in amino acids: CATRAGGKETQYF. The CDR3 nucleotides read TGTGCCACCAGAGCGGGGGGGAAAGAGACCCAGTACTTC.

The genes are TRBV9 and TRBJ1-3; D not certain. The CDR3 has 14 residues. In germline, CDR1 is SGDLS, CDR2 YYNGEE. V lost 0 bases and J 1 base, leaving 5 bases between the germline ends. CDR3 residues: CASSVVQSGNTIYF. The DNA for the CDR3 is TGTGCCAGCAGCGTAGTTCAGTCTGGAAACACCATATATTTT. Full variable domain (rest looked up from reference TRBV9 and TRBJ1-3): DSGVTQTPKHLITATGQRVTLRCSPRSGDLSVYWYQQSLDQGLQFLIQYYNGEERAKGNILERFSAQQFPDLHSELNLSSLELGDSALYFCASSVVQSGNTIYFGEGSWLTVV.

The V gene is TRBV27, the J gene TRBJ1-6; 7 bases are a match to TRBD1. This CDR3 contains 15 residues. With 6 bases clipped from V and 5 bases from J, the junction kept 7 bases outside the gene matches. Germline CDR1 reads MNHEY; CDR2 reads SMNVEV (reference sequence). Written as DNA, the CDR3 is TGTGCCAGCAGGCCCGGGACAGCAGATAATTCACCCCTCCACTTT. Protein: CASRPGTADNSPLHF.

V is TRBV27 and J is TRBJ2-1, with TRBD2 matching over 10 bases. The CDR3 runs to 20 residues. Germline assignment: CDR1 MNHEY and CDR2 SMNVEV (reference sequence). V lost 2 bases to trimming and J lost 8 bases; unmatched junction nucleotides: 21. The CDR3 coding sequence is TGTGCCAGCAGTTTAGGACCCCCGGGTCTAGCGGGAGTAGTAAACTATGAGCAGTTCTTC. Translated, it gives CASSLGPPGLAGVVNYEQFF.

The chain links TRBV28 to TRBJ1-1; a weak D match, TRBD1 (6 bases). CDR3 length: 14 residues. V lost 6 bases and J lost 0, with 11 bases in between. Germline CDR1 reads MDHEN; CDR2 reads SYDVKM. The CDR3 DNA follows: TGTGCCAGCAGAGGGGGGGTGGTGAACACTGAAGCTTTCTTT. As protein: CASRGGVVNTEAFF.